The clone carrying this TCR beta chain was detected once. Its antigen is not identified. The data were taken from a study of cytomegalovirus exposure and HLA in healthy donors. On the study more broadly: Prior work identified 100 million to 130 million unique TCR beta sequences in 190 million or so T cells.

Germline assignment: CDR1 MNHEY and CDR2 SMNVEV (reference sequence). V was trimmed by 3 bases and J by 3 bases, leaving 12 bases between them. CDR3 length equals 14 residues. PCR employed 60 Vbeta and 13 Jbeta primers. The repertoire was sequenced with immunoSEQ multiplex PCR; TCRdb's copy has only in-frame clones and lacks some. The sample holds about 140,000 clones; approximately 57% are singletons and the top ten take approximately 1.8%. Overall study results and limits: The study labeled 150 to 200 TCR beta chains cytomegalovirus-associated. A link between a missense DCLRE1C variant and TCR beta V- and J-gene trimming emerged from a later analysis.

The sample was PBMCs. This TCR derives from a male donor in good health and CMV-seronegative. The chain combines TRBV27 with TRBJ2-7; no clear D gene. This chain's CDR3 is CASSFAQADYEQYF. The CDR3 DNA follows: TGTGCCAGCAGTTTTGCTCAGGCCGACTACGAGCAGTACTTC.